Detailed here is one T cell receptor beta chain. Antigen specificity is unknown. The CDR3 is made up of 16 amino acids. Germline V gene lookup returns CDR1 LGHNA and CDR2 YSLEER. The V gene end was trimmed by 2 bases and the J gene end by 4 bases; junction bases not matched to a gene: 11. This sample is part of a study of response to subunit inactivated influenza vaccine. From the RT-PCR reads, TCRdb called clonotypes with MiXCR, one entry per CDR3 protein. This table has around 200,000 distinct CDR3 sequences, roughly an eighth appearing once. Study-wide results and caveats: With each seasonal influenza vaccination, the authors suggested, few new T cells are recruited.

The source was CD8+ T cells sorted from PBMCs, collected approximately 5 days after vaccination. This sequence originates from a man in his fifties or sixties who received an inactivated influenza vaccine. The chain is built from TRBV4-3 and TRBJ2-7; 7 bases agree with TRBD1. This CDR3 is CASSQSTGTALYEQYF. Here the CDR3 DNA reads TGCGCCAGCAGCCAAAGCACCGGGACAGCCCTTTACGAGCAGTACTTC.